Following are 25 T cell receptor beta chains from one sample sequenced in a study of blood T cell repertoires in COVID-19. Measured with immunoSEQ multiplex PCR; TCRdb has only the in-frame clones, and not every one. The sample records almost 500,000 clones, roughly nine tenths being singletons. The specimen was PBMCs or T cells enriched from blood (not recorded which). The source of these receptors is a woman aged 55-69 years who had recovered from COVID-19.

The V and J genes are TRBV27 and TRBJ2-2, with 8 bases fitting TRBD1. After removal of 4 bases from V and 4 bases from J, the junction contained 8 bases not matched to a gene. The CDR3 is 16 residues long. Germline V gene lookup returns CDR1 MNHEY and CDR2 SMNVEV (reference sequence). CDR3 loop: CASSSLRQGTTGELFF. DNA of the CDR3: TGTGCCAGCAGTTCTCTTCGACAGGGGACCACCGGGGAGCTGTTTTTT.

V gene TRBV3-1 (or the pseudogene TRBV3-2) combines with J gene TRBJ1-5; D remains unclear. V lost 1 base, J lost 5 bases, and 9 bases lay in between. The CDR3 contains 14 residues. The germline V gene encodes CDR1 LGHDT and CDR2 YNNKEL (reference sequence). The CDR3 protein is CASSQGRSDQPQHF. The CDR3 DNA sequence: TGTGCCAGCAGCCAAGGCAGATCAGATCAGCCCCAGCATTTT.

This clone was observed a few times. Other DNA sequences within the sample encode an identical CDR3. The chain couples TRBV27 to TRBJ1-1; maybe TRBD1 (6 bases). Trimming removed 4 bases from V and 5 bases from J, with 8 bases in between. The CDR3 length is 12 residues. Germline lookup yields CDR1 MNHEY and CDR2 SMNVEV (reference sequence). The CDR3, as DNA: TGTGCCAGCAGTTATAGGGGGACTGAAGCTTTCTTT. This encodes CASSYRGTEAFF.

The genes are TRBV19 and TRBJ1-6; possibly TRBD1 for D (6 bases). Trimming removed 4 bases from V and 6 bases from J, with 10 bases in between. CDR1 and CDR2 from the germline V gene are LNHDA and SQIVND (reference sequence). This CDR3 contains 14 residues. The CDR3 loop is CASSTTGRNSPLHF. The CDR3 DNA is TGTGCCAGTAGTACGACAGGTCGTAATTCACCCCTCCACTTT.

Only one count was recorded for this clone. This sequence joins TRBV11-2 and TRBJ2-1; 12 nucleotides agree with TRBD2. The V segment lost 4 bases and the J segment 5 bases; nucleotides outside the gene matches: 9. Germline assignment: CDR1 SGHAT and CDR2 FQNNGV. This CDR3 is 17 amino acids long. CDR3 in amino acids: CASSSILAGGKNNEQFF. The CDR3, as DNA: TGTGCCAGCAGCTCTATTCTAGCGGGGGGGAAAAACAATGAGCAGTTCTTC. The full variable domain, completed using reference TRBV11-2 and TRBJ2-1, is EAGVAQSPRYKIIEKRQSVAFWCNPISGHATLYWYQQILGQGPKLLIQFQNNGVVDDSQLPKDRFSAERLKGVDSTLKIQPAKLEDSAVYLCASSSILAGGKNNEQFFGPGTRLTVL.

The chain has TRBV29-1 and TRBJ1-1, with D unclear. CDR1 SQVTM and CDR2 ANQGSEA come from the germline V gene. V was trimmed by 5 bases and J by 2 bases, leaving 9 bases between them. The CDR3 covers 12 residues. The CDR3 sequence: CSVNGVNTEAFF. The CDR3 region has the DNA TGCAGCGTTAACGGGGTTAACACTGAAGCTTTCTTT.

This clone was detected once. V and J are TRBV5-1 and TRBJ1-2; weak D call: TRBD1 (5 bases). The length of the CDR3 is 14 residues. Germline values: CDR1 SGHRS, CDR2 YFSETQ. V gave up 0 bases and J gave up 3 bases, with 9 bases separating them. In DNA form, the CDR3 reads TGCGCCAGCAGCTTGGACAGGTGGGACTATGGCTACACCTTC. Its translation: CASSLDRWDYGYTF.

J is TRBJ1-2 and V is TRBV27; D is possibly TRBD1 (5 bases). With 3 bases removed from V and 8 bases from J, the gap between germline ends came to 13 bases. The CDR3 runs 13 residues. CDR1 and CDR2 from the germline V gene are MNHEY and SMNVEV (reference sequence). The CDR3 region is CASSLNAWGGYTF. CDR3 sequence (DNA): TGTGCCAGCAGTTTGAATGCGTGGGGCGGCTACACCTTC.

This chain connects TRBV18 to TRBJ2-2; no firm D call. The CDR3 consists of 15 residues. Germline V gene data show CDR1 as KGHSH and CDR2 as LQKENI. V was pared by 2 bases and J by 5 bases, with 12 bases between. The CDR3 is CASSPDSPPTGELFF. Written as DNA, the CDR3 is TGTGCCAGCTCACCAGATAGCCCACCGACCGGGGAGCTGTTTTTT.

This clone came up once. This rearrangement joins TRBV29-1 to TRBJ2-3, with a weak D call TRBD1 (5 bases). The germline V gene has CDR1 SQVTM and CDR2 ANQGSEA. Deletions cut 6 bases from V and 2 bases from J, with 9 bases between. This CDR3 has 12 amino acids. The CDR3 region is CSVDSYTDTQYF. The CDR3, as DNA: TGCAGCGTCGACAGCTACACAGATACGCAGTATTTT.

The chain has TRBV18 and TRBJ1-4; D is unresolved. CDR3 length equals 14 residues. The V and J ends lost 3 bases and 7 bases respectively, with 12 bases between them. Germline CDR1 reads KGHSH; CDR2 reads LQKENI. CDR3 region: CASSPATLTEKLFF. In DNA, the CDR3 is TGTGCCAGCTCACCGGCCACGTTAACTGAAAAACTGTTTTTT.

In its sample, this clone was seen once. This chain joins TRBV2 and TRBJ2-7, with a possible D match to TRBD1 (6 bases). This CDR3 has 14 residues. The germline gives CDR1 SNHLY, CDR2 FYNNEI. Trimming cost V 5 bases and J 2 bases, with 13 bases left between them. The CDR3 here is CASSLLTGPYEQYV. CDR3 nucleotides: TGTGCCAGCAGTTTACTGACAGGCCCCTACGAGCAGTACGTC.

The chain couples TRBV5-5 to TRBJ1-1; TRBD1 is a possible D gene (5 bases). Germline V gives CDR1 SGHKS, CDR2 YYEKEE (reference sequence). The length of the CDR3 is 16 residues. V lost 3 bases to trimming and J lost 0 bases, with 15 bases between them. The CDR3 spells CASSSSGVPMNTEAFF. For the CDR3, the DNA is TGTGCCAGCAGCTCCTCGGGGGTTCCGATGAACACTGAAGCTTTCTTT.

The CDR3 loop is CASSPSRGIPYGYTF. CDR3 bases: TGTGCCAGTAGCCCGTCTAGGGGTATACCTTATGGCTACACCTTC. The chain couples TRBV19 to TRBJ1-2; perhaps TRBD1 as D (5 bases). Trimming pared 6 bases from V and 5 bases from J, leaving 19 bases between. The germline V gene encodes CDR1 LNHDA and CDR2 SQIVND (reference sequence). There are 15 residues in the CDR3.

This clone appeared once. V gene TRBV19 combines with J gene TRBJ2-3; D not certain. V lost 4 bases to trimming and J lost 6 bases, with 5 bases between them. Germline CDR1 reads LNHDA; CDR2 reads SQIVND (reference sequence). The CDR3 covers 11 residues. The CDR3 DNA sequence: TGTGCCAGTAGTAACGGGGATACGCAGTATTTT. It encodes CASSNGDTQYF. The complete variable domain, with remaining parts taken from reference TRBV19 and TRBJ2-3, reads DGGITQSPKYLFRKEGQNVTLSCEQNLNHDAMYWYRQDPGQGLRLIYYSQIVNDFQKGDIAEGYSVSREKKESFPLTVTSAQKNPTAFYLCASSNGDTQYFGPGTRLTVL.

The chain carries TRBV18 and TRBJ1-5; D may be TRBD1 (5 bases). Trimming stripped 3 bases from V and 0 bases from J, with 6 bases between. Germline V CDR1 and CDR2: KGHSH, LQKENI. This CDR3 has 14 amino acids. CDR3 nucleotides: TGTGCCAGCTCACCCGGGGGTAGCAATCAGCCCCAGCATTTT. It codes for CASSPGGSNQPQHF.

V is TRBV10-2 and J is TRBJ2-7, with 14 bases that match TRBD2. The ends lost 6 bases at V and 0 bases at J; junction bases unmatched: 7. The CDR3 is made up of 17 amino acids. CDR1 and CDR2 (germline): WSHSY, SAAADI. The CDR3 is CASSGLAGGRSSYEQYF. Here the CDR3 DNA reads TGCGCCAGCAGCGGACTAGCGGGGGGCCGGAGCTCCTACGAGCAGTACTTC.

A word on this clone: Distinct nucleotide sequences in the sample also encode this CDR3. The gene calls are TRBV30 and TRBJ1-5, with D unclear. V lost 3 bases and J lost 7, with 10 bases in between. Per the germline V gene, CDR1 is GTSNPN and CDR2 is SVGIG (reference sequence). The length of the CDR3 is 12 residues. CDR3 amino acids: CAWSRGGQPQHF. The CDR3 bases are TGTGCCTGGAGCCGGGGAGGACAGCCCCAGCATTTT.

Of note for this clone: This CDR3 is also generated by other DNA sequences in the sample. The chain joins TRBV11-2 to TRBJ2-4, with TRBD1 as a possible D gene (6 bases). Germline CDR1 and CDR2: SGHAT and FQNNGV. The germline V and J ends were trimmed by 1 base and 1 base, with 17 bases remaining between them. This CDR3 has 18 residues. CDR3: CASSLVPGQGVAKNIQYF. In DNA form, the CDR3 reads TGTGCCAGCAGCTTAGTACCGGGACAAGGGGTGGCCAAAAACATTCAGTACTTC.

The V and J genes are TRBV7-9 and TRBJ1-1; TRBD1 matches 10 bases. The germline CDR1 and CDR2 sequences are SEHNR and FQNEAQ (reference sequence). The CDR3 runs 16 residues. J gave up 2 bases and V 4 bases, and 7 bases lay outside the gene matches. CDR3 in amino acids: CASSYRTGGSNTEAFF. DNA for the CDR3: TGTGCCAGCAGCTACCGGACAGGGGGTTCCAACACTGAAGCTTTCTTT.

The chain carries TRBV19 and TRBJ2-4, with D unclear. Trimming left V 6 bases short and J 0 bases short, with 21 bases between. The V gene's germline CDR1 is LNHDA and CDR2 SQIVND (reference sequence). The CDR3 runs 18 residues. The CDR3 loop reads CASRSGQNFRLAKNIQYF. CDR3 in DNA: TGTGCCAGTAGATCGGGTCAAAACTTCCGTTTAGCCAAAAACATTCAGTACTTC. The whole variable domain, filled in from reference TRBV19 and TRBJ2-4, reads DGGITQSPKYLFRKEGQNVTLSCEQNLNHDAMYWYRQDPGQGLRLIYYSQIVNDFQKGDIAEGYSVSREKKESFPLTVTSAQKNPTAFYLCASRSGQNFRLAKNIQYFGAGTRLSVL.

The DNA for the CDR3 is TGCGCCAGCAGAGAAGAGGCAGATACGCAGTATTTT. The encoded protein is CASREEADTQYF. The genes are TRBV5-1 and TRBJ2-3; no definite D call. This CDR3 has 12 amino acids. From germline, CDR1 is SGHRS and CDR2 YFSETQ. Trimming took 5 bases from V and 4 from J, leaving 8 bases between them.

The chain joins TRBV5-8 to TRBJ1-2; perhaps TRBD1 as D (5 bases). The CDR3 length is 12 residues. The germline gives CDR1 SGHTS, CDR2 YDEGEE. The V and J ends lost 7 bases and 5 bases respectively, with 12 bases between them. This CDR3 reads CASLRALYGYTF. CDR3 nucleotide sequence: TGTGCCAGCCTCAGGGCCCTATATGGCTACACCTTC.

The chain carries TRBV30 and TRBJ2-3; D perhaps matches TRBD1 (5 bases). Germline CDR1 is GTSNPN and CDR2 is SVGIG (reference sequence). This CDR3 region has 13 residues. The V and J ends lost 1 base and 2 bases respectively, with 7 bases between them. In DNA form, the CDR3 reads TGTGCCTGGAGTGCAGGGAACACAGATACGCAGTATTTT. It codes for CAWSAGNTDTQYF.

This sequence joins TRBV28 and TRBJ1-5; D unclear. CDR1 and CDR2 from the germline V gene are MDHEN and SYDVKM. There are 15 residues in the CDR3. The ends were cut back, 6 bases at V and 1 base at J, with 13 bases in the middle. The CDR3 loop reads CASSPGSISNQPQHF. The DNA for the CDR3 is TGTGCCAGCAGCCCCGGGTCTATAAGCAATCAGCCCCAGCATTTT.